The entry below describes one T cell receptor (beta chain). This entry is derived from a study of shared T cell receptors in the human thymus. Produced via immunoSEQ multiplex PCR; TCRdb's table is partial and in-frame only. The repertoire holds over 650,000 clones, with around 87% as singletons. CDR1 is SGHDN and CDR2 is FVKESK in the germline V gene. V shed 4 bases, J shed 4 bases, and the junction held 2 bases outside the gene matches. This CDR3 spans 13 amino acids. The same specimen was also included in a second study, on human thymus T cells. As that report states: Resections obtained during corrective heart surgery supplied the thymus tissue.

The TCR sequence derives from a boy under two years old with a congenital heart defect. The sequencing sample was made of thymocytes. The chain uses TRBV14 and TRBJ1-1; TRBD1 matches at 8 bases. The CDR3 loop reads CASSPDRGTEAFF. CDR3 nucleotide sequence: TGTGCCAGCAGCCCCGACAGGGGCACTGAAGCTTTCTTT.